The clone carrying this T cell receptor beta chain occurred once. The data were obtained in a study of blood T cell repertoires in COVID-19. Study overall: From T cells, B-cell-depleted T cells, or PBMCs came the material, which was cDNA or gDNA.

Original processing notes: For nucleated cells, counts were estimated from reference gene primer amplification. Method: immunoSEQ multiplex PCR; TCRdb's copy keeps in-frame clones and lacks some. V and J calls and clone size follow that table, whereas D and trimming were derived from the DNA. Of 540,000 or so clones listed, roughly nine tenths are singletons. The ends lost 0 bases at V and 1 base at J; junction bases unmatched: 3. The CDR3 spans 16 residues. The germline gives CDR1 KGHDR, CDR2 SFDVKD. The V and J genes are TRBV24-1 and TRBJ2-3; 7 bases agree with TRBD2. This sequence originates from a woman between 45 and 60 years old with COVID-19, enrolled during active disease. The sequencing sample was made of peripheral blood. CDR3 residues: CATSDLKAGGTDTQYF. CDR3 DNA: TGTGCCACCAGTGATTTGAAGGCGGGGGGCACAGATACGCAGTATTTT.